This T cell receptor (beta chain) was recorded in a study of T cell changes during pregnancy in multiple sclerosis. Clones were sequenced by immunoSEQ multiplex PCR, and TCRdb holds only the in-frame ones, with some missing. There are about 92,000 clones in the sample; roughly 90% occur only once, and roughly 1.4% lies in the top ten. Trimming cost V 2 bases and J 8 bases, with 15 bases left between them. Looked up from germline, CDR1 is KGHSH and CDR2 is LQKENI. This CDR3 contains 14 residues. The TCR was taken from a female donor with multiple sclerosis, enrolled in a pregnancy study. The sequences come from peripheral blood, collected in the first trimester of pregnancy. The genes are TRBV18 and TRBJ1-2, with unresolved D. The CDR3, as DNA: TGTGCCAGCTCACCATTTACGGGTAATAGCGGCTACACCTTC. It translates to CASSPFTGNSGYTF.